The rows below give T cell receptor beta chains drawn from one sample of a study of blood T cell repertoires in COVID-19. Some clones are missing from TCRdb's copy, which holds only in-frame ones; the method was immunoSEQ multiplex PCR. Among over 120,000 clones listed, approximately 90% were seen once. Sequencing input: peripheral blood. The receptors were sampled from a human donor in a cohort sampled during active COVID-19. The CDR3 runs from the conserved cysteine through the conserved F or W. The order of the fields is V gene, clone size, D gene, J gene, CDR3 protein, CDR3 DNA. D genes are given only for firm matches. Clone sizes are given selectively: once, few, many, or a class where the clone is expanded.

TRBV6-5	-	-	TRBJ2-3	CASISGGGTQYF	TGTGCCAGCATTTCCGGTGGCGGGACGCAGTATTTT
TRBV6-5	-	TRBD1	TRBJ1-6	CATSDRGWYSPLHF	TGTGCCACCTCGGACAGGGGGTGGTATTCACCCCTCCACTTT
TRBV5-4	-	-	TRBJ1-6	CASSRIQGRGANSPLHF	TGTGCCAGCAGCCGAATACAGGGCCGCGGAGCCAATTCACCCCTCCACTTT
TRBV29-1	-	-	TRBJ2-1	CSVGHRDYNEQFF	TGCAGCGTTGGGCACCGGGACTACAATGAGCAGTTCTTC
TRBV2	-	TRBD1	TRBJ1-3	CASGQGSGNTIYF	TGTGCCAGCGGACAGGGTTCTGGAAACACCATATATTTT
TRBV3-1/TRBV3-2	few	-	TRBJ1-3	CASSQVRVCGNTIYF	TGTGCCAGCAGCCAAGTCCGGGTCTGTGGAAACACCATATATTTT
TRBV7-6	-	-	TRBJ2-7	CASSLGQVFSYEQYF	TGTGCCAGCAGCTTAGGACAGGTTTTCTCCTACGAGCAGTACTTC
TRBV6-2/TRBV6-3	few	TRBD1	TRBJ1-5	CASSYETGDHNQPQHF	TGTGCCAGCAGTTACGAGACAGGGGACCACAATCAGCCCCAGCATTTT
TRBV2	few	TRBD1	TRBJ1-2	CASSDRGYSGYTF	TGTGCCAGCAGTGACAGGGGGTACTCTGGCTACACCTTC
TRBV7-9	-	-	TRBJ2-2	CASSLARNTGELFF	TGTGCCAGCAGCTTAGCCAGGAACACCGGGGAGCTGTTTTTT
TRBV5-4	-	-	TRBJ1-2	CASSLVSGYGYTF	TGTGCCAGCAGCCTAGTAAGCGGCTATGGCTACACCTTC
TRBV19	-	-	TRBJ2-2	CASSRGSGANTGELFF	TGTGCCAGTAGTCGCGGTAGCGGCGCGAACACCGGGGAGCTGTTTTTT
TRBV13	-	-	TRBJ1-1	CASSLEGLDTEAFF	TGTGCCAGCAGCTTGGAGGGTTTGGACACTGAAGCTTTCTTT
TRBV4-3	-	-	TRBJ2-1	CASSQDRAIRPPYNEQFF	TGCGCCAGCAGCCAAGATCGAGCGATACGTCCCCCCTACAATGAGCAGTTCTTC
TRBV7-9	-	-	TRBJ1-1	CASSLLTGSTEAFF	TGTGCCAGCAGCTTGCTAACAGGGAGCACTGAAGCTTTCTTT
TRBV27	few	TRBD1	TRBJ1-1	CASSSQGAANTEAFF	TGTGCCAGCAGTTCACAGGGGGCAGCGAACACTGAAGCTTTCTTT
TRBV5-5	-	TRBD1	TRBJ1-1	CASSHQRTGAANTEAFF	TGTGCCAGCAGCCACCAACGGACAGGGGCTGCGAACACTGAAGCTTTCTTT
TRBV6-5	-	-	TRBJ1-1	CASTREGEAFF	TGTGCCAGCACTCGGGAGGGTGAAGCTTTCTTT
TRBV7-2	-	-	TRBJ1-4	CASSLISGYEKLFF	TGTGCCAGCAGCCTCATCTCCGGTTATGAAAAACTGTTTTTT
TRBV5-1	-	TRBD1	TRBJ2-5	CASSSRGPGPQETQYF	TGCGCCAGCAGCTCCAGGGGGCCGGGCCCCCAAGAGACCCAGTACTTC
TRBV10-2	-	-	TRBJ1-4	CASSGGATNEKLFF	TGCGCCAGCAGTGGCGGTGCAACTAATGAAAAACTGTTTTTT
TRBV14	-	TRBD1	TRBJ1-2	CASSHSRTGNGYTF	TGTGCCAGCAGCCACTCCCGGACAGGGAACGGCTACACCTTC
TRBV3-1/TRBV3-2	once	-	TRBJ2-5	CASSQDRGEETQYF	TGTGCCAGCAGCCAAGACAGGGGGGAAGAGACCCAGTACTTC
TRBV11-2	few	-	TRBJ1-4	CASSLALSEKLFF	TGTGCCAGCAGCTTAGCCCTATCCGAAAAACTGTTTTTT
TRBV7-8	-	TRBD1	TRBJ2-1	CASSHGTGVYNEQFF	TGTGCCAGCAGCCATGGGACAGGGGTCTACAATGAGCAGTTCTTC
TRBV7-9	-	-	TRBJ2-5	CASGRGGEETQYF	TGTGCCAGCGGGCGGGGCGGTGAAGAGACCCAGTACTTC
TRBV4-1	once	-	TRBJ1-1	CASSQTAGNTEAFF	TGCGCCAGCAGCCAAACAGCCGGGAACACTGAAGCTTTCTTT
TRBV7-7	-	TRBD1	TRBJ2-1	CASSRDRGNEQFF	TGTGCTAGCAGCCGAGACAGGGGGAATGAGCAGTTCTTC
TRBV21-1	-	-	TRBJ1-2	CATYGTVYGYTF	TGTGCCACCTACGGGACAGTCTATGGCTACACCTTC
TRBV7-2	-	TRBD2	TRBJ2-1	CASSYSGTINKQFF	TGTGCCAGCAGCTACTCCGGGACTATCAATAAGCAGTTCTTC
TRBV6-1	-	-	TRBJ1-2	CASSEFRGANYGYTF	TGTGCCAGCAGTGAATTCAGGGGAGCTAACTATGGCTACACCTTC
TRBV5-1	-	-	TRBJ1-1	CASSYDGGGMNTEAFF	TGCGCCAGCAGCTACGACGGTGGAGGAATGAACACTGAAGCTTTCTTT
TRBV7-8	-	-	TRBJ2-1	CASSLQGGLGEQFF	TGTGCCAGCAGCTTACAGGGTGGTTTAGGTGAGCAGTTCTTC
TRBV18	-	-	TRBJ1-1	CASSPLDKNTEAFF	TGTGCCAGCTCACCTCTGGACAAGAACACTGAAGCTTTCTTT
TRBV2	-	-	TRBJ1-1	CASSDGGRVEAFF	TGTGCCAGCAGTGACGGAGGGAGGGTTGAAGCTTTCTTT
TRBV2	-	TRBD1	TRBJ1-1	CASSGQGITEAFF	TGTGCCAGCAGTGGACAGGGGATCACTGAAGCTTTCTTT
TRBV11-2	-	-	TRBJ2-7	CASSPTGSYEQYF	TGTGCCAGCAGTCCTACAGGCTCCTACGAGCAGTACTTC
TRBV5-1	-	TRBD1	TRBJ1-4	CASSLQGLGEKLFF	TGCGCCAGCAGCTTACAGGGGTTGGGTGAAAAACTGTTTTTT
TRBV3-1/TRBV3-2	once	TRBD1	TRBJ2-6	CASSQERGTGGSGANVLTF	TGTGCCAGCAGCCAAGAAAGAGGGACAGGGGGCTCTGGGGCCAACGTCCTGACTTTC
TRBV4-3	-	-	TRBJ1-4	CASSQEGQASEKLFF	TGCGCCAGCAGCCAAGAAGGCCAGGCGAGTGAAAAACTGTTTTTT
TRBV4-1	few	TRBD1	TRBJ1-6	CASSQSQGAYSPLHF	TGCGCCAGCAGCCAAAGTCAGGGGGCGTATTCACCCCTCCACTTT
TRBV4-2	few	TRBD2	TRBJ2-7	CASSQDLAGGYEQYF	TGTGCCAGCAGCCAAGATCTAGCGGGGGGTTACGAGCAGTACTTC
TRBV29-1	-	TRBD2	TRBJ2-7	CSAREAGGLYEQYF	TGCAGCGCGAGGGAGGCGGGGGGGCTCTACGAGCAGTACTTC
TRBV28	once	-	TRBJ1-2	CASSSGVNYGYTF	TGTGCCAGCAGTTCAGGGGTGAACTATGGCTACACCTTC
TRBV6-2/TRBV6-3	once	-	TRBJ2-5	CASSYYPSRETQYF	TGTGCCAGCAGTTATTATCCTAGCCGGGAGACCCAGTACTTC
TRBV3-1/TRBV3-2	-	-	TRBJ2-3	CASSQDRGVQDTQYF	TGTGCCAGCAGCCAAGACAGGGGGGTCCAAGATACGCAGTATTTT
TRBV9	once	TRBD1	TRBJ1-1	CASRGQGLNTEAFF	TGTGCCAGCAGGGGACAGGGGTTGAACACTGAAGCTTTCTTT
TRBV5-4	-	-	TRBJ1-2	CASSPYGRENYGYTF	TGTGCCAGCAGCCCATACGGGAGGGAAAACTATGGCTACACCTTC
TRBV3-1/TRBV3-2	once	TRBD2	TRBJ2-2	CASSRLAGGGTGELFF	TGTGCCAGCAGCCGACTAGCGGGGGGGGGCACCGGGGAGCTGTTTTTT
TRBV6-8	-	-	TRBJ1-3	CASSRGGARGGNTIYF	TGTGCCAGCAGCAGAGGGGGAGCTCGCGGCGGAAACACCATATATTTT
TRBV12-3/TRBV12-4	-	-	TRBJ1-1	CATLGGALEAFF	TGTGCCACCCTAGGGGGGGCCCTTGAAGCTTTCTTT
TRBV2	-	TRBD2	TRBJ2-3	CASRTTTSGAPSDTQYF	TGTGCCAGCAGGACGACTACTAGCGGGGCCCCGTCCGATACGCAGTATTTT
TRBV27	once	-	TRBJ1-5	CASSLGALQPQHF	TGTGCCAGCAGTTTAGGGGCCCTTCAGCCCCAGCATTTT
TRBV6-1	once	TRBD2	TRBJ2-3	CASSERLAGGRRDTQYF	TGTGCCAGCAGTGAAAGACTAGCGGGGGGCCGTAGAGATACGCAGTATTTT
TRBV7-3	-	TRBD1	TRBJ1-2	CASSRTGGGSDGYTF	TGTGCCAGCAGCCGGACAGGGGGCGGGTCGGATGGCTACACCTTC